This paragraph covers one T cell receptor beta chain sequence. Its specific antigen is unknown. No base qualities exist here, and no much larger clone lies one base off it. TCR beta libraries were generated from genomic DNA with the immunoSEQ kit, following the manufacturer's recommendations. For library preparation, a first multiplex PCR was performed with proprietary primers, followed by a second PCR in which unique barcodes were added, and bead cleanups were performed after each round. Each sample batch included a kit-provided positive control reaction and a negative control reaction. The final libraries underwent checking on an Agilent 4200 TapeStation D1000 ScreenTape, volumetric pooling, and quantification by qPCR. Sequencing ran on an Illumina NextSeq500 with a MidOutput 150-cycle cartridge, using 156 Read1 and 15 Index1 cycles with kit custom primers. The pooled library was loaded at 0.95 to 1 pM, with a roughly 18% PhiX control spiked in. As for the authors' bioinformatics: The vendor-processed data were analyzed in R, and a clonotype was defined as all T cells that share the same CDR3 nucleotide sequence. In the clone abundance analyses, frequencies in each sample were normalized to that sample's 10,000 most abundant clones. Public T cell clones, which averaged fewer than five per sample, were excluded before analysis. Tumor-enriched clonotypes and baseline blood-enriched clonotypes were defined as those with an abundance difference of at least 32-fold between compartments. Clonotypes expanded or contracted between blood time points were identified with a beta-binomial differential abundance model. Tumor-blood repertoire similarity was measured with the Baroni-Urbani and Buser coefficient, and groups were compared using two-tailed Wilcoxon tests in R. The source is immuneACCESS, and TCRdb retained only in-frame sequences with V and J called. Part of the clones is not carried over; for the studies checked, unresolved V genes explain less than half of this, and the remainder is unexplained. Clonal size and the V and J genes are those of that table, whereas D and trimming came from the DNA. Across this sample there are tens of thousands of clones, with under 90% seen only once. The ten biggest clones cover roughly 6% of the sample.

This entry belongs to a study of radiation and T cells in renal cell carcinoma (dated by TCRdb to 2019 to 2021). Study-level background: The samples were drawn from a clinical trial, where primary renal cell carcinomas were treated with 15 Gy of stereotactic body radiation therapy and then removed by nephrectomy 4 weeks afterward. TCR beta sequencing covered 50 to 55 samples in total, comprising some 26 tumors and roughly 27 peripheral blood samples. In the approximately 53 samples combined, some 4,000,000 unique CDR3 nucleotide sequences were found, encoding 2,658,974 unique CDR3 amino acid sequences. What the work shows at the level of the full study, not this receptor alone: With a single-armed trial design, the study had no way to address how radiation dose or scheduling affects the TCR repertoire. Top tumor clonotypes rose in blood from baseline to 2 weeks post-radiation, then contracted by 4 weeks, suggesting transient expansion of tumor-resident clones. Because no pretreatment tumor biopsies were available, whether clonotypes were present in the tumor at baseline could not be determined. Tracking of blood repertoire dynamics stopped at roughly 4 weeks after treatment, with no follow-up past that point.

The intended sense of this specimen's time point label: baseline pretreatment blood. The label giving this sample's treatment or condition can be read as: 15 Gy SBRT to primary tumor, nephrectomy 4 weeks later. To follow tumor-enriched clonotypes, serial peripheral blood was collected from radiation-treated patients at baseline and at 2 weeks and 4 weeks after SBRT. Every patient's renal cell carcinoma showed clear cell pathology. Genomic DNA for TCR sequencing was prepared using the QIAamp DNA Blood Mini Kit (Qiagen). Only samples passing all quality control checks were included in the analyses. The CDR3 starts with the cysteine, ends with the phenylalanine, and has 18 residues. The kept DNA is CDR3 alone, 54 bases in frame from the first base. The germline V gene encodes CDR1 MDHEN and CDR2 SYDVKM. The germline V and J ends show losses of 5 bases and 2 bases respectively, and no gene match explains 16 bases of the junction.

The rearranged segments are TRBV28 and TRBJ2-3, with TRBD2 matching 7 junction bases. The TCR originated in a man aged 55 to 69 with renal cell carcinoma. The material was blood, obtained from a patient whose treatment included radiotherapy and nephrectomy. The nucleotide sequence is given as TGTGCCAGCAGTCCCGGACTAGTCTCAGCGCGCTTCACAGATACGCAGTATTTT. This codes for CASSPGLVSARFTDTQYF.